This passage covers 8 T cell receptor beta chains from one sample sequenced in a study of blood T cell repertoires in COVID-19. Profiled with immunoSEQ multiplex PCR; TCRdb holds only in-frame clones, not every one. The data contain more than 95,000 clones, 85% of them singletons. Sequences were obtained from peripheral blood. These TCRs come from a man aged 45-60 years with acute or convalescent COVID-19.

The chain is built from TRBV7-6 and TRBJ1-2; D ambiguous. The germline V and J ends were trimmed by 2 bases and 8 bases, with 12 bases remaining between them. Germline V CDR1 and CDR2: SGHVS, FNYEAQ. The CDR3 has 13 residues. This CDR3 is CASSLPGRRGYTF. As DNA, the CDR3 is TGTGCCAGCAGCTTACCCGGCAGGCGCGGCTACACCTTC.

The chain uses TRBV21-1 and TRBJ2-7; the table's D call of TRBD2 was not tested on the DNA. TRBV21-1 is labeled a pseudogene. This CDR3 has 15 amino acids. Here the CDR3 reads CASSTPSGSPYEQYF. CDR3 nucleotides: TGTGCCAGCAGCACGCCCAGCGGGAGCCCGTACGAGCAGTACTTC.

The rearrangement joins TRBV24-1 to TRBJ1-2; maybe TRBD1 (6 bases). This CDR3 has 15 amino acids. Looked up from germline, CDR1 is KGHDR and CDR2 is SFDVKD. V dropped 2 bases and J dropped 5 bases, with 14 bases sitting between them. The CDR3 spells CATSDWNRDGYGYTF. CDR3 nucleotides: TGTGCCACCAGTGATTGGAACAGGGACGGGTATGGCTACACCTTC.

The V and J genes are TRBV19 and TRBJ2-5; the match to TRBD2 covers 7 bases. The trim removed 10 bases at V and 0 bases at J, leaving 8 bases unmatched. CDR1 and CDR2 from the germline V gene are LNHDA and SQIVND (reference sequence). The CDR3 consists of 14 residues. CDR3 sequence reads: CATRDYRYQETQYF. The CDR3 DNA is TGTGCCACCCGGGACTATCGGTACCAAGAGACCCAGTACTTC.

This clone has a handful of counts. This chain joins TRBV5-1 and TRBJ2-1; 7 nucleotides align to TRBD2. The V gene's germline CDR1 is SGHRS and CDR2 YFSETQ. CDR3 length: 16 residues. With V trimmed by 3 bases and J by 3 bases, 9 bases remained unmatched. CDR3 in DNA: TGCGCCAGCAGCTGGGGAACTAGCGCCTACTACAATGAGCAGTTCTTC. The encoded protein is CASSWGTSAYYNEQFF.

This chain uses TRBV5-1 with TRBJ1-6; D is perhaps TRBD1 (6 bases). This CDR3 is 15 amino acids long. V was cut by 1 base and J by 9 bases, with 14 bases left in between. Looked up from germline, CDR1 is SGHRS and CDR2 is YFSETQ. In DNA form, the CDR3 reads TGCGCCAGCAGCTTGCAGGGGACCGAGGGTTCACCCCTCCACTTT. Protein product: CASSLQGTEGSPLHF.

Only one count was recorded for this clone. This chain joins TRBV2 and TRBJ1-2; TRBD1 is a possible D gene (6 bases). V was cut by 1 base and J by 6 bases, with 12 bases left in between. The germline V gene encodes CDR1 SNHLY and CDR2 FYNNEI. This CDR3 comprises 14 residues. The CDR3 sequence: CASSEGGRGDGYTF. The CDR3 DNA is TGTGCCAGCAGTGAAGGGGGCAGGGGAGATGGCTACACCTTC.

This rearrangement joins TRBV24-1 to TRBJ2-1, with D uncertain. The V end lost 0 bases, the J end lost 10 bases, and 9 bases lay between the germline ends. Germline loops: CDR1 KGHDR, CDR2 SFDVKD. The CDR3 has 13 residues. The CDR3 nucleotides are TGTGCCACCAGTGATTTGTCCGCGCGCGAGCAGTTCTTC. Residues: CATSDLSAREQFF.